This entry lists 2 T cell receptor beta chains sequenced from one sample in a study of T cells in Graves' hyperthyroidism and ophthalmopathy. TCR beta CDR3 region amplification was performed from RNA transcripts. HTBI primers were used for first-round RT-PCR of the TCR CDR3. A single record per CDR3 protein comes from TCRdb applying MiXCR to the multiplex PCR reads. In the table there are almost 600,000 distinct CDR3 sequences, about 15% of which are singletons. Sequenced sample: blood. The origin of the receptors is a woman aged 25 to 39 with Graves' hyperthyroidism that later progressed to Graves' ophthalmopathy.

There are a few counts of this clonotype. The chain links TRBV19 to TRBJ1-5, with 9 nucleotides matching TRBD1. Germline values: CDR1 LNHDA, CDR2 SQIVND (reference sequence). This CDR3 has 13 residues. V gave up 11 bases and J gave up 2 bases; unmatched junction bases: 4. The CDR3 nucleotides read TGTGCCGGGGGGGACAGGGGCAATCAGCCCCAGCATTTT. Its translation: CAGGDRGNQPQHF.

This clonotype was seen at least ten times. This chain uses TRBV20-1 with TRBJ2-1; a weak D match, TRBD2 (5 bases). The V end lost 3 bases, the J end lost 8 bases, and 17 bases lay between the germline ends. CDR1 is DFQATT and CDR2 is SNEGSKA in the germline V gene (reference sequence). The CDR3 covers 14 residues. The CDR3 region is CSARKWETGYEQFF. CDR3 bases: TGCAGTGCTAGGAAGTGGGAGACGGGGTATGAGCAGTTCTTC.